This T cell receptor (beta chain) was recovered during a study of T cells in narcolepsy. About the research overall: Enrolled donors included narcolepsy type 1 or type 2 patients and healthy controls. Overall study results and limits: Comparing one patient's CSF and blood CD4+ clonotypes highlighted HCRT- and TRIB2-specific autoreactive clonotypes.

With respect to this clone: Its specificity is unknown.

Measured with immunoSEQ multiplex PCR; TCRdb has only the in-frame clones, and not every one. Of tens of thousands of clones listed, 92% were seen once; the top ten hold approximately 1%. Germline values: CDR1 KGHSH, CDR2 LQKENI. Trimming stripped 2 bases from V and 5 bases from J, with 18 bases between. The length of the CDR3 is 16 residues. The J gene is TRBJ2-5, the V gene TRBV18; D may correspond to TRBD1 or TRBD2 (5 bases each). The receptor was isolated from a human donor with narcolepsy. The sample consisted of CD45RA- memory CD4+ T cells from PBMCs. The CDR3, as DNA: TGTGCCAGCTCACCATCAGCCGGGACCGCAATCGAGACCCAGTACTTC. Protein sequence: CASSPSAGTAIETQYF.